These 17 T cell receptor beta chains were all obtained from the same sample, sequenced in a study of blood T cells in healthy people across ages. Through a sample-barcoded 5' primer and a J-beta primer mix, a second PCR was run for roughly 7 to 12 cycles. MiXCR, applied by TCRdb to the 5' RACE reads, yields one record per CDR3 protein. This table holds around 1.5 million distinct CDR3 sequences, roughly 32% found once. The sequenced sample consisted of blood. The receptors shown here come from a woman under 40 in good health.

This clonotype was found a few times. This may stem from a read error, because a much larger clone lies one nucleotide away. J is TRBJ2-2 and V is TRBV7-8, with TRBD1 matching 8 bases. The length of the CDR3 is 16 residues. Germline V lookup: CDR1 SGHVS, CDR2 FQNEAQ. The CDR3 DNA is TGTGCCAGCAGCTTAGCCAGCAGGGGGCCGACCGGGGAGCGGTTTTTT. Translated: CASSLASRGPTGERFF.

The sample holds a few counts of this clonotype. The V and J genes are TRBV9 and TRBJ2-1, with D perhaps matching TRBD2 (5 bases). CDR1 and CDR2 from the germline V gene are SGDLS and YYNGEE. The CDR3 consists of 15 residues. Trimming removed 3 bases from V and 5 bases from J, with 15 bases in between. The CDR3 is CASSARGRGHNEQFF. CDR3 nucleotide sequence: TGTGCCAGCAGCGCCCGAGGGCGCGGACACAATGAGCAGTTCTTC.

This clonotype came up a few times. The V gene is TRBV4-1, the J gene TRBJ2-7, with D maybe TRBD2 (7 bases). V was pared by 1 base and J by 8 bases, with 15 bases between. Germline CDR1 MGHRA, CDR2 YSYEKL. This CDR3 comprises 14 residues. CDR3: CASSQAGGDSKQYF. For the CDR3, the DNA is TGCGCCAGCAGCCAAGCGGGGGGCGATTCTAAGCAGTACTTC.

This clonotype appeared a few times. The chain combines TRBV29-1 with TRBJ2-7; D is unresolved. The CDR3 totals 17 residues. Deletions cut 0 bases from V and 0 bases from J, with 18 bases between. The V gene's germline CDR1 is SQVTM and CDR2 ANQGSEA. DNA for the CDR3: TGCAGCGTTGAAGAAGAGGTCCCCAAGAGAAGCTCCTACGAGCAGTACTTC. This translates into CSVEEEVPKRSSYEQYF.

The rearrangement links TRBV20-1 to TRBJ2-5; D is unclear. Germline CDR1 and CDR2: DFQATT and SNEGSKA (reference sequence). Deletions cut 0 bases from V and 4 bases from J, with 15 bases between. The CDR3 extends over 15 amino acids. The CDR3 DNA reads as TGCAGTGCTAGAGATAGTCGGCAGGTTGGAGAGACCCAGTACTTC. Translated, it gives CSARDSRQVGETQYF.

This clonotype was counted only a few times. The V and J genes are TRBV4-1 and TRBJ2-1; D is perhaps TRBD2 (7 bases). The CDR3 spans 17 residues. The V gene lost 4 bases and the J gene lost 2 bases, with 18 bases spanning the gap. Germline V gives CDR1 MGHRA, CDR2 YSYEKL. CDR3: CASSPREIGGAYNEQFF. As DNA, the CDR3 is TGCGCCAGCAGCCCAAGGGAGATAGGGGGGGCCTACAATGAGCAGTTCTTC.

As for this clonotype: One end of the junction is discordant with germline, which a read error may explain. The chain joins TRBV27 to TRBJ2-1; D remains ambiguous. Germline lookup yields CDR1 MNHEY and CDR2 SMNVEV (reference sequence). The CDR3 is 13 residues long. The DNA for the CDR3 is TGTGCCAGCAGGTTATTAGTGGCTTATGAGCAGTTCTTC. Translating gives CASRLLVAYEQFF.

The V call is TRBV24-1, the J call TRBJ1-2; 9 positions match TRBD1. The CDR3 covers 15 residues. V shed 4 bases, J shed 4 bases, and the junction held 6 bases outside the gene matches. From germline, CDR1 is KGHDR and CDR2 SFDVKD. This CDR3 reads CATSDSDRGLYGYTF. Written as DNA, the CDR3 is TGTGCCACCAGTGACTCGGACAGGGGTCTCTATGGCTACACCTTC.

This clonotype was observed a few times. The chain has TRBV5-1 and TRBJ2-5; 10 positions match TRBD2. The CDR3 has 16 amino acids. The V gene end was trimmed by 2 bases and the J gene end by 5 bases; junction bases not matched to a gene: 9. From germline, CDR1 is SGHRS and CDR2 YFSETQ. The CDR3 coding sequence is TGCGCCAGCAGCTTATTCGTTGGGACTAGCGTCGAGACCCAGTACTTC. Encoded protein: CASSLFVGTSVETQYF.

This chain connects TRBV10-3 to TRBJ2-3; 10 nucleotides line up with TRBD2. Trimming at V came to 2 bases and at J to 6 bases, leaving 8 bases not matched to a gene. Germline V gene data show CDR1 as ENHRY and CDR2 as SYGVKD. The CDR3 runs 16 residues. CDR3 in amino acids: CAISEGASGRTDTQYF. The CDR3 nucleotides read TGTGCCATCAGTGAGGGGGCTAGCGGGAGAACGGATACGCAGTATTTT.

This clonotype occurred a few times. V is TRBV27 and J is TRBJ1-2, with a possible D match to TRBD1 (6 bases). CDR3 size: 16 residues. Deletions cut 5 bases from V and 2 bases from J, with 18 bases between. Germline CDR1 and CDR2: MNHEY and SMNVEV (reference sequence). DNA of the CDR3: TGTGCCAGCAGTCCCTGGGGGGCAGGGGAGAACTATGGCTACACCTTC. It is translated as CASSPWGAGENYGYTF.

The chain has TRBV10-3 and TRBJ2-5; D gene uncertain. The germline V gene encodes CDR1 ENHRY and CDR2 SYGVKD. V was trimmed by 3 bases and J by 11 bases, leaving 16 bases between them. The length of the CDR3 is 13 residues. CDR3 in DNA: TGTGCCATCAGTGACGGTGTTAAAAATGAGCAGTACTTC. Its protein is CAISDGVKNEQYF.

The chain uses TRBV13 and TRBJ2-1; 8 nucleotides agree with TRBD2. V lost 5 bases to trimming and J lost 7 bases; unmatched junction nucleotides: 7. CDR1 and CDR2 from the germline V gene are PRHDT and FYEKMQ (reference sequence). There are 14 residues in the CDR3. The CDR3 DNA reads TGTGCCAGCAGCCAAGATAGCGGGGCGAATGAGCAGTTCTTC. This translates into CASSQDSGANEQFF.

The chain employs TRBV20-1 and TRBJ2-3; no definite D call. The CDR3 consists of 14 residues. Germline CDR1 reads DFQATT; CDR2 reads SNEGSKA (reference sequence). V was clipped by 1 base and J by 4 bases, with 12 bases between them. CDR3 residues: CSARATSPPDTQYF. CDR3 sequence (DNA): TGCAGTGCTAGAGCCACGTCTCCTCCAGATACGCAGTATTTT.

This chain joins TRBV29-1 and TRBJ2-1; TRBD2 is a possible D gene (6 bases). Germline CDR1 reads SQVTM; CDR2 reads ANQGSEA. V was cut by 7 bases and J by 0 bases, with 16 bases left in between. CDR3 length equals 15 residues. CDR3 nucleotide sequence: TGCAGCGCCGTGGGGGGTTCTATCTCCTACAATGAGCAGTTCTTC. It encodes CSAVGGSISYNEQFF.

J is TRBJ1-1 and V is TRBV14; D possibly corresponds to TRBD1 (6 bases). Trimming stripped 3 bases from V and 6 bases from J, with 11 bases between. The CDR3 covers 13 residues. From germline, CDR1 is SGHDN and CDR2 FVKESK. The chain's CDR3 is CASSQSYRAEAFF. The CDR3 DNA reads TGTGCCAGCAGCCAGAGCTACAGGGCTGAAGCTTTCTTT.

The chain couples TRBV3-1 to TRBJ1-2; D is undetermined. Trimming stripped 11 bases from V and 0 bases from J, with 16 bases between. Germline CDR1 and CDR2: LGHDT and YNNKEL (reference sequence). The CDR3 contains 14 residues. The CDR3 region has the DNA TGTGCCTCCCGACACGGTGGGACTAACTATGGCTACACCTTC. Translating gives CASRHGGTNYGYTF.